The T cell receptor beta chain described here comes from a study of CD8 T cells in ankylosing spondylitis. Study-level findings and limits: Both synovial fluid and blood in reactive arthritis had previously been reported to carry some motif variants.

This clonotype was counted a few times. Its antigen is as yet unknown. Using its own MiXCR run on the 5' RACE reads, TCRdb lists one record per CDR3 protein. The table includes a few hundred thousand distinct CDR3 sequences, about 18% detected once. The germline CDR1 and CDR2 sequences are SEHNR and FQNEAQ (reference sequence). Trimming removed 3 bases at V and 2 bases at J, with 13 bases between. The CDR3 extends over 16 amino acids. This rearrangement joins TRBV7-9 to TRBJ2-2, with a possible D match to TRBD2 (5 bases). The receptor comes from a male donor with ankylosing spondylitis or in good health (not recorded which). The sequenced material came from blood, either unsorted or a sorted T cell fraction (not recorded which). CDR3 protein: CASSFADYTNTGELFF. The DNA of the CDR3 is TGTGCCAGCAGCTTCGCCGACTATACAAACACCGGGGAGCTGTTTTTT.